The clone carrying this TCR beta chain has only one observation. At one end the junction does not follow the germline gene, possibly because of a read error. The source of the sample is a study of blood T cell repertoires in COVID-19. In the study overall: Some COVID-19 samples were acute and others convalescent; all came from the United States, Italy and Spain. PBMCs, B-cell-depleted T cells, or T cells were the source of the cDNA or gDNA that made up the material.

In the original analysis: Counts of nucleated cells, estimated from reference gene primer amplification, were obtained. Measured with immunoSEQ multiplex PCR; TCRdb has only the in-frame clones, and not every one. The DNA was the basis for D and trimming; V, J and clone size are from that table. The table shows about 190,000 clones, with around 90% occurring only once. Looked up from germline, CDR1 is MNHEY and CDR2 is SVGAGI. The CDR3 is made up of 13 amino acids. The sequencing sample was made of peripheral blood. This TCR came from a man in his forties or fifties with acute or convalescent COVID-19. The gene calls are TRBV6-5 and TRBJ1-4; D is possibly TRBD1 (6 bases). CDR3 DNA sequence: TGTGCCAGCAGGTACTACAGGGCCGAAAAACTGTTTTTT. It codes for CASRYYRAEKLFF.